This TCR beta chain derives from a study of high-grade serous ovarian cancer treatment subgroups. Study summary: On average, roughly 15,000 reads and 6,000 to 8,000 unique TCR beta rearrangements were obtained per sample.

Tumor samples were taken before definitive surgery or chemotherapy. The V end was cut by 2 bases, the J end by 4 bases, with 14 bases between. The CDR3 length is 15 residues. The germline CDR1 and CDR2 sequences are LNHNV and YYDKDF (reference sequence). Clones were read by immunoSEQ multiplex PCR, and TCRdb kept only the in-frame ones, dropping some. The sample includes under 30,000 clones, about 80% of them seen just once. Specimen: tumor tissue. The TCR originated in a human donor with high-grade serous ovarian cancer. The genes are TRBV15 and TRBJ2-5, with D perhaps matching TRBD2 (5 bases). The CDR3 DNA sequence: TGTGCCACCAGCAGACCGAATCGGGATAGAGAGACCCAGTACTTC. Its translation is CATSRPNRDRETQYF.